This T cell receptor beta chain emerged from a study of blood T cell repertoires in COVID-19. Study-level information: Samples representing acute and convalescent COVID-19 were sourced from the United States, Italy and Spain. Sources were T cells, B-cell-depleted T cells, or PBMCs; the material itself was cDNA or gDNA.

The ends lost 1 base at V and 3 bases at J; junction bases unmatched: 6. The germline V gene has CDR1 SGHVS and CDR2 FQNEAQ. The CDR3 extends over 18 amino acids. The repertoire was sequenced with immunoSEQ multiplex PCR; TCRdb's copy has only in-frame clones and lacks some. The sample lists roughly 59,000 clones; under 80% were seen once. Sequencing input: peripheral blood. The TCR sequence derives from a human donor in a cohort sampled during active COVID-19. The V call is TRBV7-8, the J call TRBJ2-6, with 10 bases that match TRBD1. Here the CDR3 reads CASSLVETGGFGANVLTF. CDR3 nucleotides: TGTGCCAGCAGCTTAGTCGAGACAGGGGGCTTTGGGGCCAACGTCCTGACTTTC.